Below, 17 T cell receptor beta chains from the same sample are listed, as sequenced in a study of T cells in Graves' hyperthyroidism and ophthalmopathy. RNA transcripts yielded amplified TCR beta CDR3 regions. In the first-round RT-PCR of the TCR CDR3, the HTBI primer set was used. TCRdb re-called the multiplex PCR reads through MiXCR, storing one row per CDR3 protein. The sample yields 360,000 or so distinct CDR3 sequences, 19% seen once. The sequenced sample consisted of blood. The receptors were gathered from a woman aged 18-29 years with Graves' hyperthyroidism.

This clonotype was observed at least ten times. This chain joins TRBV27 and TRBJ2-5, with 10 positions matching TRBD1. Germline V gives CDR1 MNHEY, CDR2 SMNVEV (reference sequence). The CDR3 has 15 residues. V dropped 2 bases and J dropped 2; count of bases not matched to a gene: 2. The CDR3 DNA is TGTGCCAGCAGTTTACGGGGACAGGGGCAAGAGACCCAGTACTTC. Residues: CASSLRGQGQETQYF.

About this clonotype itself: A clone one base away is much larger, so this may be a read error. This rearrangement joins TRBV28 to TRBJ1-2; TRBD1 might be the D (6 bases). Germline CDR1 MDHEN, CDR2 SYDVKM. The V and J ends lost 8 bases and 4 bases respectively, with 8 bases between them. This CDR3 comprises 11 residues. CDR3 DNA: TGTGCCAGCGGACAGAGCTATGGCTACACCTTC. It encodes CASGQSYGYTF.

J is TRBJ1-5 and V is TRBV14, with 10 bases identical to TRBD1. CDR3 size: 18 residues. With 3 bases clipped from V and 0 bases from J, the junction kept 8 bases outside the gene matches. Germline V gene sequence: CDR1 SGHDN, CDR2 FVKESK. For the CDR3, the DNA is TGTGCCAGCAGCCAGCGCGACAGGGGGCAGGATAGCAATCAGCCCCAGCATTTT. This translates into CASSQRDRGQDSNQPQHF.

The sample holds many counts of this clonotype. The CDR3 DNA reads as TGTGCCAGCACCCGAGGACAGGGGCCTAACCAAGAGACCCAGTACTTC. As protein: CASTRGQGPNQETQYF. The chain employs TRBV13 and TRBJ2-5, with 9 bases that match TRBD1. V lost 7 bases and J lost 0; bases outside the gene matches: 9. This CDR3 has 16 amino acids. Germline CDR1 and CDR2: PRHDT and FYEKMQ (reference sequence).

This clonotype was found many times. The rearrangement uses TRBV20-1 and TRBJ1-1; no clear D. The CDR3 sequence is 13 residues long. Trimming stripped 0 bases from V and 0 bases from J, with 5 bases between. Germline V gene lookup returns CDR1 DFQATT and CDR2 SNEGSKA (reference sequence). CDR3 protein: CSARDRMNTEAFF. In DNA, the CDR3 is TGCAGTGCTAGAGATCGGATGAACACTGAAGCTTTCTTT.

In its sample, this clonotype was seen many times. The J gene is TRBJ2-5, the V gene TRBV7-8; TRBD2 agrees at 9 bases. Germline CDR1 and CDR2: SGHVS and FQNEAQ. The CDR3 length is 17 residues. Trimming cost V 1 base and J 7 bases; bases outside gene matches: 13. CDR3 in amino acids: CASSLEVAGAHRGTQYF. The CDR3 DNA sequence: TGTGCCAGCAGCTTAGAAGTAGCGGGGGCCCATCGGGGGACCCAGTACTTC.

Many counts were recorded for this clonotype. The gene calls are TRBV12-3 or TRBV12-4 and TRBJ2-3, with 9 nucleotides matching TRBD2. The V segment lost 3 bases and the J segment 4 bases; nucleotides outside the gene matches: 5. CDR3 length: 15 residues. CDR3 coding DNA: TGTGCCAGCAGTTTTGCGGGGGGGCCCCCAGATACGCAGTATTTT. It codes for CASSFAGGPPDTQYF.

The chain is built from TRBV6-5 and TRBJ1-1; 8 nucleotides match TRBD1. The CDR3 contains 14 residues. The germline V gene encodes CDR1 MNHEY and CDR2 SVGAGI. With V trimmed by 2 bases and J by 4 bases, 3 bases remained unmatched. The CDR3 is CASSYPGGFTEAFF. DNA of the CDR3: TGTGCCAGCAGTTACCCAGGGGGCTTCACTGAAGCTTTCTTT.

This clonotype has more than one count but fewer than ten. The rearrangement joins TRBV28 to TRBJ1-2, with TRBD1 identical over 10 bases. After removal of 2 bases from V and 8 bases from J, the junction contained 5 bases not matched to a gene. Germline V gene lookup returns CDR1 MDHEN and CDR2 SYDVKM. This CDR3 contains 14 residues. Written as DNA, the CDR3 is TGTGCCAGCAGTTTAGAGACAGGGGGCAAGGGCTACACCTTC. Its protein is CASSLETGGKGYTF.

This clonotype was observed many times. This sequence joins TRBV11-2 and TRBJ1-1; D ambiguous. The CDR3 covers 13 residues. The germline V gene has CDR1 SGHAT and CDR2 FQNNGV. Trimming pared 9 bases from V and 0 bases from J, leaving 11 bases between. The CDR3 sequence: CASSVSMNTEAFF. The CDR3 nucleotides read TGTGCCAGTTCGGTTTCCATGAACACTGAAGCTTTCTTT. Drawing the rest from reference TRBV11-2 and TRBJ1-1, the complete variable domain is EAGVAQSPRYKIIEKRQSVAFWCNPISGHATLYWYQQILGQGPKLLIQFQNNGVVDDSQLPKDRFSAERLKGVDSTLKIQPAKLEDSAVYLCASSVSMNTEAFFGQGTRLTVV.

This clonotype occurred many times. The J gene is TRBJ2-5, the V gene TRBV29-1, with a possible D match to TRBD1 (6 bases). CDR1 is SQVTM, CDR2 ANQGSEA, per germline. CDR3 length equals 13 residues. Trimming took off 2 bases at V and 1 base at J, with 8 bases between the two ends. CDR3 sequence: CSVEPGAQETQYF. For the CDR3, the DNA is TGCAGCGTTGAACCAGGGGCCCAAGAGACCCAGTACTTC. The full variable domain, in which reference TRBV29-1 and TRBJ2-5 provide the parts outside the CDR3, is SAVISQKPSRDICQRGTSLTIQCQVDSQVTMMFWYRQQPGQSLTLIATANQGSEATYESGFVIDKFPISRPNLTFSTLTVSNMSPEDSSIYLCSVEPGAQETQYFGPGTRLLVL.

At least ten counts were recorded for this clonotype. This chain uses TRBV11-2 with TRBJ2-5; a weak D match, TRBD2 (5 bases). The V gene lost 5 bases and the J gene lost 5 bases, with 21 bases spanning the gap. Germline V gives CDR1 SGHAT, CDR2 FQNNGV. CDR3 size: 16 residues. CDR3 amino acids: CASSPPFDGRTETQYF. Written as DNA, the CDR3 is TGTGCCAGCAGCCCACCATTCGACGGGCGGACTGAGACCCAGTACTTC.

This clonotype was counted many times. The genes are TRBV20-1 and TRBJ2-7; 10 bases align to TRBD1. The CDR3 length is 14 residues. CDR1 and CDR2 (germline): DFQATT, SNEGSKA (reference sequence). With 3 bases clipped from V and 2 bases from J, the junction kept 4 bases outside the gene matches. This CDR3 reads CSARVGQGTYEQYF. The CDR3 nucleotides read TGCAGTGCTAGGGTGGGACAGGGGACCTACGAGCAGTACTTC.

This sequence joins TRBV2 and TRBJ2-2; 11 bases are a match to TRBD2. This CDR3 contains 15 residues. Germline V gene data show CDR1 as SNHLY and CDR2 as FYNNEI. Trimming at V came to 7 bases and at J to 4 bases, leaving 5 bases not matched to a gene. CDR3 protein: CASIPSGGLTGELFF. The CDR3 nucleotides are TGTGCCAGCATCCCTAGCGGGGGGCTCACCGGGGAGCTGTTTTTT.

At least ten counts were recorded for this clonotype. J is TRBJ2-2 and V is TRBV6-1; TRBD1 matches 7 bases. In germline, CDR1 is MNHNS, CDR2 SASEGT. V shed 0 bases and J 3 bases; nucleotides not matched to a gene: 10. This CDR3 contains 18 residues. The CDR3 coding sequence is TGTGCCAGCAGTGAAGCGCTGCGGAGGACAGGAGACACCGGGGAGCTGTTTTTT. This gives the protein CASSEALRRTGDTGELFF.

V usage is TRBV6-1 and J usage is TRBJ2-5; 10 bases align to TRBD2. The V and J ends lost 6 bases and 4 bases, in that order; junction bases with no gene match: 5. From germline, CDR1 is MNHNS and CDR2 SASEGT. The CDR3 length is 14 residues. In nucleotides, the CDR3 is TGTGCCAGCAGCACTAGCGGGGTTAGAGAGACCCAGTACTTC. Its protein is CASSTSGVRETQYF.

CDR3 loop: CASSLTPKGHGYTF. The DNA of the CDR3 is TGTGCCAGCAGTTTAACCCCTAAGGGCCACGGCTACACCTTC. This chain connects TRBV27 to TRBJ1-2; no clear D gene. V was trimmed by 2 bases and J by 8 bases, leaving 15 bases between them. Germline-derived CDR1 and CDR2 are MNHEY and SMNVEV (reference sequence). The CDR3 is made up of 14 amino acids.